This T cell receptor beta chain was captured in a study of T cells in localized non-small cell lung cancer. The J segment lost 6 bases and the V segment lost 10 bases, leaving 6 bases of the junction unmatched. Looked up from germline, CDR1 is ENHRY and CDR2 is SYGVKD. This CDR3 is 13 amino acids long. The study, taken as a whole, reports: Exceeding tumor, uninvolved adjacent lung had the highest T cell clonality. Longer overall survival was linked to higher blood T cell density.

This clone was seen once. Its target is not known. Data came from immunoSEQ multiplex PCR; TCRdb stores just in-frame clones and leaves some out. The repertoire consists of about 17,000 clones, with about 89% occurring once and the leading ten covering under 4.5%. The sequencing used peripheral blood, collected before any cancer treatment. The TCR originated in a male donor at least 60 years old with stage II squamous cell lung carcinoma. The gene calls are TRBV10-3 and TRBJ2-3, with 11 nucleotides matching TRBD1. The CDR3 DNA reads TGTGCCAGCAGGGACAGGGGGGCGGATACGCAGTATTTT. Encoded protein: CASRDRGADTQYF.